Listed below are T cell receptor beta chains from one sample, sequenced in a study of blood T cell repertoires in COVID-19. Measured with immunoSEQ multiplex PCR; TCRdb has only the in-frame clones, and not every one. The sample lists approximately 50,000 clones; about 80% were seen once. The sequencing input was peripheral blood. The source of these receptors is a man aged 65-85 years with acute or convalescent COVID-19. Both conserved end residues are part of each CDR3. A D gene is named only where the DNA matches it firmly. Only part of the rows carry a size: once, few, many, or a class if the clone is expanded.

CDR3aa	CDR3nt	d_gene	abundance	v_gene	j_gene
CASSFSYEQYF	TGTGCCAGCAGCTTCAGCTACGAGCAGTACTTC	NA	NA	TRBV5-5	TRBJ2-7
CASSSGTGNSYEQYF	TGTGCCAGCAGCTCCGGGACAGGGAACTCCTACGAGCAGTACTTC	TRBD1	NA	TRBV6-5	TRBJ2-7
CASSLGQGDGYTF	TGTGCCAGCAGCTTGGGGCAGGGTGATGGCTACACCTTC	NA	NA	TRBV5-6	TRBJ1-2
CASSQADRIYGYTF	TGTGCCAGCAGCCAGGCTGACAGGATCTATGGCTACACCTTC	NA	NA	TRBV6-2/TRBV6-3	TRBJ1-2
CASSLASGVSNYGYTF	TGTGCCAGCAGCCTAGCCTCAGGGGTCTCTAACTATGGCTACACCTTC	NA	NA	TRBV28	TRBJ1-2
CASSLDQGGSRTYNEQFF	TGTGCCAGCAGCTTAGATCAGGGCGGGAGTAGGACCTACAATGAGCAGTTCTTC	TRBD2	NA	TRBV11-3	TRBJ2-1
CASTRDSYNSPLHF	TGTGCCAGTACCCGGGACAGCTATAATTCACCCCTCCACTTT	TRBD1	NA	TRBV3-1/TRBV3-2	TRBJ1-6
CASSTLEAEAFF	TGTGCCAGCAGTACCCTGGAGGCTGAAGCTTTCTTT	NA	NA	TRBV6-5	TRBJ1-1
CASSRQGVMDGYTF	TGTGCCAGCAGCCGCCAGGGGGTGATGGATGGCTACACCTTC	TRBD1	NA	TRBV7-8	TRBJ1-2
CASSLGADRVQPQHF	TGTGCCAGCAGCTTAGGGGCGGACAGGGTTCAGCCCCAGCATTTT	TRBD1	once	TRBV7-8	TRBJ1-5
CASSPVSGGYEQYF	TGTGCCAGCTCACCAGTAAGCGGGGGGTACGAGCAGTACTTC	TRBD2	NA	TRBV18	TRBJ2-7
CASSSDSVGEQFF	TGTGCCAGCAGCTCCGACAGTGTGGGTGAGCAGTTCTTC	NA	once	TRBV7-3	TRBJ2-1
CASSRALSYEQYF	TGTGCCAGCTCTCGCGCTCTCTCCTACGAGCAGTACTTC	NA	few	TRBV6-5	TRBJ2-7
CASSLSPLREAQYF	TGTGCCAGCAGTTTATCGCCCCTGCGGGAGGCGCAGTATTTT	TRBD2	NA	TRBV27	TRBJ2-3
CASSPFPGGADYGYTF	TGTGCCAGCAGCCCTTTCCCAGGGGGCGCTGACTATGGCTACACCTTC	TRBD1	NA	TRBV5-4	TRBJ1-2
CASKGQNTGELFF	TGCGCCAGCAAGGGACAAAACACCGGGGAGCTGTTTTTT	NA	few	TRBV5-1	TRBJ2-2
CASSPGVTDEQFF	TGTGCCAGCAGCCCCGGGGTCACGGATGAGCAGTTCTTC	NA	NA	TRBV11-1	TRBJ2-1
CASSIFIGQNEQFF	TGTGCCAGTAGCATATTTATTGGGCAGAATGAGCAGTTCTTC	NA	NA	TRBV19	TRBJ2-1
CSVVGGTGGEQYF	TGCAGCGTTGTGGGGGGGACAGGAGGCGAGCAGTACTTC	NA	NA	TRBV29-1	TRBJ2-7
CASNHGSVTGELFF	TGTGCCAGTAACCACGGGAGTGTCACCGGGGAGCTGTTTTTT	NA	once	TRBV19	TRBJ2-2
CASSLGASGSPGELFF	TGTGCCAGCAGCTTAGGCGCTAGCGGGAGTCCCGGGGAGCTGTTTTTT	TRBD2	few	TRBV7-2	TRBJ2-2
CASSVGVSGAGDTQYF	TGTGCCAGCAGCGTAGGGGTGAGCGGGGCCGGGGATACGCAGTATTTT	TRBD2	NA	TRBV9	TRBJ2-3
CASSSTNSNQPQHF	TGTGCCAGCAGCTCGACAAATAGCAATCAGCCCCAGCATTTT	NA	NA	TRBV6-2/TRBV6-3	TRBJ1-5
CASGPGQQNTGELFF	TGCGCCAGCGGTCCGGGACAACAGAACACCGGGGAGCTGTTTTTT	NA	NA	TRBV5-1	TRBJ2-2
CASSDRGQNQPQHF	TGTGCCAGCAGTGACAGGGGGCAGAATCAGCCCCAGCATTTT	TRBD1	NA	TRBV6-2/TRBV6-3	TRBJ1-5
CASGGDSDTQYF	TGTGCCAGCGGGGGGGACTCGGATACGCAGTATTTT	TRBD2	few	TRBV2	TRBJ2-3
CASSQGDRKAFF	TGTGCCAGCAGCCAAGGGGACAGGAAGGCTTTCTTT	TRBD1	NA	TRBV14	TRBJ1-1
CASSLVGQVNTEAFF	TGTGCCAGCAGCTTGGTGGGACAGGTGAACACTGAAGCTTTCTTT	TRBD1	NA	TRBV5-6	TRBJ1-1
CASSPGQSYEQYF	TGTGCCAGCAGCCCCGGACAGTCCTACGAGCAGTACTTC	NA	NA	TRBV28	TRBJ2-7
CAISDHDRATNEQFF	TGTGCCATCAGTGACCACGACAGGGCGACCAATGAGCAGTTCTTC	TRBD1	few	TRBV10-3	TRBJ2-1
CASRTTGRETQYF	TGTGCCAGCAGGACGACTGGGAGAGAGACCCAGTACTTC	NA	NA	TRBV6-5	TRBJ2-5
CAWGRPGTEGGYTF	TGTGCCTGGGGAAGACCCGGGACGGAGGGCGGCTACACCTTC	NA	NA	TRBV30	TRBJ1-2
CASSLTADSNYGYTF	TGCGCCAGCAGCTTGACGGCGGACTCTAACTATGGCTACACCTTC	NA	NA	TRBV5-1	TRBJ1-2
CASSRDRGLEQYF	TGTGCCAGCAGCCGGGACAGGGGGCTCGAGCAGTACTTC	TRBD1	NA	TRBV3-1/TRBV3-2	TRBJ2-7
CASSVTGQGSYGYTF	TGTGCCAGCAGCGTAACGGGACAGGGGAGCTATGGCTACACCTTC	TRBD1	NA	TRBV9	TRBJ1-2
CASSPTPAGEQYF	TGCGCCAGCAGCCCGACCCCGGCGGGGGAGCAGTACTTC	NA	NA	TRBV5-1	TRBJ2-7
CASSGQGEETQYF	TGTGCCAGTAGCGGACAGGGGGAAGAGACCCAGTACTTC	TRBD1	NA	TRBV19	TRBJ2-5
CASSLKVGGLWTEAFF	TGTGCCAGCAGCTTAAAGGTGGGGGGGCTTTGGACTGAAGCTTTCTTT	NA	NA	TRBV7-2	TRBJ1-1
CASSVQTGGTTYGYTF	TGTGCCAGCAGCGTCCAAACCGGCGGGACGACCTATGGCTACACCTTC	NA	NA	TRBV9	TRBJ1-2
CATGGQGYNEQFF	TGTGCCACAGGAGGACAGGGATACAATGAGCAGTTCTTC	TRBD1	once	TRBV24-1	TRBJ2-1
CASTAGQRGTGELFF	TGTGCCAGCACCGCGGGGCAGCGGGGGACCGGGGAGCTGTTTTTT	TRBD2	NA	TRBV14	TRBJ2-2
CASSLGQGVGGYTF	TGTGCCAGCAGCTTGGGACAGGGTGTTGGTGGCTACACCTTC	TRBD1	once	TRBV5-4	TRBJ1-2
CACSPGTSRSTDTQYF	TGTGCCTGCTCGCCCGGGACTAGCAGGAGCACAGATACGCAGTATTTT	TRBD2	NA	TRBV30	TRBJ2-3
CASSLTIEGNSPLHF	TGTGCCAGCAGCTTAACCATAGAGGGCAATTCACCCCTCCACTTT	NA	NA	TRBV7-2	TRBJ1-6
CASKRTGRYQPQHF	TGTGCCAGCAAAAGGACAGGGAGGTATCAGCCCCAGCATTTT	TRBD1	NA	TRBV28	TRBJ1-5
CASSPPGREGTEAFF	TGTGCCAGCTCACCACCGGGGCGGGAAGGCACTGAAGCTTTCTTT	NA	NA	TRBV18	TRBJ1-1
CASSVEAMGAGEAFF	TGTGCCAGCAGCGTAGAGGCGATGGGGGCTGGGGAAGCTTTCTTT	NA	NA	TRBV9	TRBJ1-1
CASSRRGLAGLEAETQYF	TGTGCCAGCAGCCGGAGGGGACTAGCGGGTTTAGAAGCTGAGACCCAGTACTTC	TRBD2	NA	TRBV4-2	TRBJ2-5
CASSFVQGGEQYF	TGTGCCAGCAGTTTTGTGCAGGGCGGAGAGCAGTACTTC	NA	NA	TRBV12-3/TRBV12-4	TRBJ2-7